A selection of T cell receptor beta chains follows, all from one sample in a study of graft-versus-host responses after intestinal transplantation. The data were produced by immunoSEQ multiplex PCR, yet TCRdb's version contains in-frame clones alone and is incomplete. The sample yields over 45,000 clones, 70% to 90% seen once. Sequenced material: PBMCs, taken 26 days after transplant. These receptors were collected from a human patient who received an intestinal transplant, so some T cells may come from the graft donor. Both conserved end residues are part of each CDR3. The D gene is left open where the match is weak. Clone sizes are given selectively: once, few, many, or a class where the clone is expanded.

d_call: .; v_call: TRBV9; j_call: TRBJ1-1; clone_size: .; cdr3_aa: CASSVGESGKAFF; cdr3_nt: TGTGCCAGCAGCGTAGGGGAGTCGGGTAAAGCTTTCTTT
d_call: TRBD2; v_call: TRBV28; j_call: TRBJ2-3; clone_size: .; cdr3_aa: CASSAALAGVLDTQYF; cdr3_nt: TGTGCCAGCAGTGCCGCACTAGCGGGAGTTCTAGATACGCAGTATTTT
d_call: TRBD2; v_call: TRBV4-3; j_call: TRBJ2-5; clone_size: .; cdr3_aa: CASSHISGGAFQETQYF; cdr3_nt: TGCGCCAGCAGCCATATTAGCGGGGGGGCCTTCCAAGAGACCCAGTACTTC
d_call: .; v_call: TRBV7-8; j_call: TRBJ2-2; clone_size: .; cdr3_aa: CASSLGPAREGTGELFF; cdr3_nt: TGTGCCAGCAGCTTAGGCCCCGCCCGGGAAGGGACCGGGGAGCTGTTTTTT
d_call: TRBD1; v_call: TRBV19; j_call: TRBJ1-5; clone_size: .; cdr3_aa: CASSMSPGQGYQPQHF; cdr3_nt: TGTGCCAGTAGTATGTCGCCGGGACAGGGGTATCAGCCCCAGCATTTT
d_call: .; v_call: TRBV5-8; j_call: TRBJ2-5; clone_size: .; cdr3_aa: CASSLVKETQYF; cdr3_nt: TGTGCCAGCAGCTTGGTCAAAGAGACCCAGTACTTC
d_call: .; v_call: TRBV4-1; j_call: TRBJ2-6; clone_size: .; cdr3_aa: CASSQDRGGANVLTF; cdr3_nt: TGCGCCAGCAGCCAAGACAGGGGTGGGGCCAACGTCCTGACTTTC
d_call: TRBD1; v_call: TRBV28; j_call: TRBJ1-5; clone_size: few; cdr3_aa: CASRTGVGQPQHF; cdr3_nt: TGTGCCAGCCGGACAGGGGTAGGCCAGCCCCAGCATTTT
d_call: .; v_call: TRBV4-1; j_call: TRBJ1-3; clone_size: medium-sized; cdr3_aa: CASSHGRGNTIYF; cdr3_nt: TGCGCCAGCAGCCACGGTAGAGGGAACACCATATATTTT
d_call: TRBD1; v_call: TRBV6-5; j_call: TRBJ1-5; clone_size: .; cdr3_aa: CASRTGAEDQPQHF; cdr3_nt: TGTGCCAGCAGAACAGGGGCGGAGGATCAGCCCCAGCATTTT